Below are 17 T cell receptor beta chains sequenced from a single sample in a study of cytomegalovirus exposure and HLA in healthy donors. The PCR contained 60 Vbeta and 13 Jbeta primers. TCRdb keeps only in-frame clones here, not all; method: immunoSEQ multiplex PCR. The table has around 100,000 clones, 55% to 75% seen once. Material for sequencing was PBMCs. The receptors shown here come from a young man in good health and CMV-seropositive.

V is TRBV19 and J is TRBJ2-7, with 11 bases matching TRBD1. V lost 5 bases and J lost 0; bases outside the gene matches: 3. Germline CDR1 and CDR2: LNHDA and SQIVND (reference sequence). CDR3 length equals 15 residues. The CDR3 here is CASSPGTGGSYEQYF. CDR3 sequence (DNA): TGTGCCAGTAGTCCTGGGACAGGGGGCTCCTACGAGCAGTACTTC.

The chain has TRBV16 and TRBJ1-2, with 8 bases matching TRBD1. With 0 bases clipped from V and 11 bases from J, the junction kept 5 bases outside the gene matches. This CDR3 spans 13 amino acids. Germline lookup yields CDR1 KGHSY and CDR2 FQNENV. The CDR3 reads CASSQSWGQEYTF. The CDR3 DNA sequence: TGTGCCAGCAGCCAATCATGGGGACAGGAATACACCTTC.

The chain couples TRBV30 to TRBJ2-3; 10 nucleotides agree with TRBD2. Germline V gene lookup returns CDR1 GTSNPN and CDR2 SVGIG (reference sequence). The CDR3 sequence is 20 residues long. Trimming removed 0 bases from V and 3 bases from J; junction bases left unmatched: 18. In nucleotides, the CDR3 is TGTGCCTGGAGTGTACAGGGACTAGCGAAACCCCAAACAAGTACAGATACGCAGTATTTT. Its protein is CAWSVQGLAKPQTSTDTQYF.

This clone appeared a single time. The V call is TRBV14, the J call TRBJ1-2; TRBD1 agrees at 7 bases. The germline V gene has CDR1 SGHDN and CDR2 FVKESK. The V gene end was trimmed by 0 bases and the J gene end by 5 bases; junction bases not matched to a gene: 3. This CDR3 is 14 amino acids long. This chain's CDR3 is CASSQDRDSYGYTF. The CDR3 bases are TGTGCCAGCAGCCAAGATCGGGACAGTTATGGCTACACCTTC.

Worth noting for this clone: Different DNA sequences within this sample yield the same CDR3. The rearrangement joins TRBV6-1 to TRBJ1-5, with a tentative D call TRBD1 (5 bases). This CDR3 spans 14 amino acids. Germline CDR1 MNHNS, CDR2 SASEGT. V was clipped by 5 bases and J by 0 bases, with 8 bases between them. CDR3: CASSRQYSNQPQHF. CDR3 nucleotides: TGTGCCAGCAGTCGACAGTATAGCAATCAGCCCCAGCATTTT.

The J gene is TRBJ1-2, the V gene TRBV13; 11 bases fit TRBD1. V trimming: 1 base; J trimming: 3 bases; junction bases outside the gene matches: 4. The CDR3 runs 16 residues. In germline, CDR1 is PRHDT, CDR2 FYEKMQ (reference sequence). Here the CDR3 reads CASSLAWGQGDYGYTF. The CDR3 nucleotides read TGTGCCAGCAGCTTAGCCTGGGGACAGGGGGACTATGGCTACACCTTC.

The chain's CDR3 is CASSQEPQGGEKLFF. Written as DNA, the CDR3 is TGCGCCAGCAGCCAAGAACCCCAGGGAGGGGAAAAACTGTTTTTT. The chain links TRBV4-1 to TRBJ1-4, with D possibly matching TRBD1 (5 bases). V was pared by 0 bases and J by 8 bases, with 13 bases between. Germline V CDR1 and CDR2: MGHRA, YSYEKL. This CDR3 spans 15 amino acids.

This chain connects TRBV7-9 to TRBJ2-1; TRBD2 might be the D (6 bases). V gave up 6 bases and J gave up 7 bases, with 16 bases separating them. Looked up from germline, CDR1 is SEHNR and CDR2 is FQNEAQ (reference sequence). This CDR3 is 14 amino acids long. The CDR3 is CASRTSGLVNEQFF. The CDR3 coding sequence is TGTGCCAGCAGGACGAGCGGGCTTGTTAATGAGCAGTTCTTC. The complete variable domain, with remaining parts taken from reference TRBV7-9 and TRBJ2-1, reads DTGVSQNPRHKITKRGQNVTFRCDPISEHNRLYWYRQTLGQGPEFLTYFQNEAQLEKSRLLSDRFSAERPKGSFSTLEIQRTEQGDSAMYLCASRTSGLVNEQFFGPGTRLTVL.

This chain connects TRBV12-5 to TRBJ2-7, with 8 bases fitting TRBD1. V was pared by 4 bases and J by 3 bases, with 2 bases of the junction left unmatched. This CDR3 spans 13 amino acids. The V gene's germline CDR1 is LGHNT and CDR2 FRNRAP. CDR3 loop: CASGWGQDYEQYV. Here the CDR3 DNA reads TGTGCTAGTGGTTGGGGACAGGACTACGAGCAGTACGTC.

This clone was counted a few times. The rearrangement uses TRBV28 and TRBJ1-5, with no clear D. V lost 2 bases and J lost 11, with 16 bases in between. This CDR3 has 14 residues. CDR1 and CDR2 from the germline V gene are MDHEN and SYDVKM. CDR3 sequence reads: CASSLIIGRGSQHF. The CDR3 DNA reads TGTGCCAGCAGTTTAATCATAGGGAGAGGTTCCCAGCATTTT.

The chain is built from TRBV19 and TRBJ2-6; D perhaps matches TRBD2 (6 bases). This CDR3 spans 18 amino acids. The V end was cut by 3 bases, the J end by 2 bases, with 17 bases between. Germline V gives CDR1 LNHDA, CDR2 SQIVND (reference sequence). The CDR3 nucleotides read TGTGCCAGTAGTATTCTGGGGGGAGTCTTTACTGGGGCCAACGTCCTGACTTTC. The encoded protein is CASSILGGVFTGANVLTF.

The rearrangement joins TRBV5-1 to TRBJ1-1; D is possibly TRBD1 (5 bases). CDR3 length equals 15 residues. From germline, CDR1 is SGHRS and CDR2 YFSETQ. Trimming took off 0 bases at V and 3 bases at J, with 12 bases between the two ends. CDR3 nucleotides: TGCGCCAGCAGCTTGGAACCCGGGGGAGACACTGAAGCTTTCTTT. It encodes CASSLEPGGDTEAFF.

The chain employs TRBV7-2 and TRBJ1-5; D remains unclear. The CDR3 totals 13 residues. Germline CDR1 reads SGHTA; CDR2 reads FQGNSA. V was shortened by 7 bases and J by 0 bases, with 7 bases between the two germline ends. CDR3 sequence reads: CASTADSNQPQHF. CDR3 nucleotides: TGTGCCAGCACGGCGGATAGCAATCAGCCCCAGCATTTT.

This chain links TRBV5-6 with TRBJ2-7, with a weak D call TRBD2 (6 bases). Germline CDR1 and CDR2: SGHDT and YYEEEE. This CDR3 is built from 13 residues. Trimming removed 4 bases from V and 5 bases from J, with 13 bases in between. The CDR3 coding sequence is TGTGCCAGCAGCCCCGCGGGGAGGAACGAGCAGTACGTC. It is translated as CASSPAGRNEQYV.

The CDR3 DNA follows: TGTGCCAGTCATTTAGGGGGCCCCAACACCGGGGAGCTGTTTTTT. The encoded protein is CASHLGGPNTGELFF. The rearrangement joins TRBV5-4 to TRBJ2-2; 7 bases fit TRBD1. The CDR3 consists of 15 residues. J gave up 2 bases and V 8 bases, and 9 bases lay outside the gene matches. Germline loops: CDR1 SGHNT, CDR2 YYREEE (reference sequence).

The genes are TRBV2 and TRBJ1-6; D is unclear. The V gene's germline CDR1 is SNHLY and CDR2 FYNNEI. V lost 1 base and J 11 bases, leaving 9 bases between the germline ends. The CDR3 covers 13 residues. The CDR3 DNA reads as TGTGCCAGCAGTGAAGTCCCCAGTACACCCCTCCACTTT. Protein sequence: CASSEVPSTPLHF.

The chain recombines TRBV7-3 with TRBJ2-3; 14 nucleotides match TRBD2. The germline gives CDR1 SGHTA, CDR2 FQGTGA. The CDR3 is 16 residues long. V trimming: 5 bases; J trimming: 5 bases; junction bases outside the gene matches: 6. In DNA form, the CDR3 reads TGTGCCAGCAGCCTGACTAGCGGGGGGGGTAGAGATACGCAGTATTTT. Translated: CASSLTSGGGRDTQYF. Together with reference TRBV7-3 and TRBJ2-3, the CDR3 gives the full variable domain: GAGVSQTPSNKVTEKGKYVELRCDPISGHTALYWYRQSLGQGPEFLIYFQGTGAADDSGLPNDRFFAVRPEGSVSTLKIQRTERGDSAVYLCASSLTSGGGRDTQYFGPGTRLTVL.